The 17 T cell receptor beta chains below all came from one sample that was sequenced in a study of control samples from healthy donors and cancer patients (dated by TCRdb to 2020 to 2022). Libraries came from the immunoSEQ multiplex PCR assay. TCRdb stores this immuneACCESS table with in-frame sequences only. Part of the clones is absent; in the studies checked, under half of the shortfall reflects unresolved V genes, and no reason is known for the rest. The sample profile shows more than 30,000 clones; about four fifths of them were found once. The top ten clonotypes cover roughly 21% of the sample. What was sequenced was PBMCs. These receptors were obtained from a woman aged 60 to 75 with lung cancer.

The CDR3, as DNA: TGCGCCAGCAGCCAAGACCCGACAGGGGGCAGGGAGCTGTTTTTT. Its protein is CASSQDPTGGRELFF. V usage is TRBV4-3 and J usage is TRBJ2-2, with 10 bases identical to TRBD1. The germline CDR1 and CDR2 sequences are LGHNA and YSLEER. The CDR3 extends over 15 amino acids. J was trimmed by 9 bases and V by 0 bases; bases with no gene match: 4.

Concerning this clone itself: The sample carries other DNA sequences with the same CDR3. The chain employs TRBV30 and TRBJ1-1; D unclear. Germline V CDR1 and CDR2: GTSNPN, SVGIG (reference sequence). V was shortened by 0 bases and J by 5 bases, with 7 bases between the two germline ends. The CDR3 runs to 12 residues. This CDR3 reads CAWSVLGTEAFF. The DNA for the CDR3 is TGTGCCTGGAGTGTATTAGGGACTGAAGCTTTCTTT.

This clone occurred a few times. The V call is TRBV7-3, the J call TRBJ2-1, with TRBD1 matching over 8 bases. Trimming cost V 6 bases and J 0 bases; bases outside gene matches: 4. CDR3 length: 15 amino acids. CDR1 is SGHTA and CDR2 is FQGTGA in the germline V gene. The CDR3: CASRRTGSSYNEQFF. For the CDR3, the DNA is TGTGCCAGCAGAAGGACAGGGAGCTCCTACAATGAGCAGTTCTTC.

This clone showed up just a few times. The chain employs TRBV5-1 and TRBJ2-5; tentative D call: TRBD1 (6 bases). The CDR3 is 13 amino acids. The germline gives CDR1 SGHRS, CDR2 YFSETQ. Trimming removed 3 bases at V and 5 bases at J, with 11 bases between. CDR3 in amino acids: CASSSSRGETQYF. As DNA, the CDR3 is TGCGCCAGCAGCTCCTCCAGGGGTGAGACCCAGTACTTC.

The V call is TRBV5-1, the J call TRBJ2-1, with D tentatively TRBD2 (6 bases). With 7 bases removed from V and 10 bases from J, the gap between germline ends came to 21 bases. Germline V CDR1 and CDR2: SGHRS, YFSETQ. The length of the CDR3 is 14 residues. The chain's CDR3 is CASAPGGWEEEQFF. CDR3 coding DNA: TGCGCCAGCGCCCCGGGCGGGTGGGAGGAGGAGCAGTTCTTC.

The V call is TRBV5-5, the J call TRBJ1-2; D call uncertain. The CDR3 length is 13 residues. Trimming pared 4 bases from V and 2 bases from J, leaving 9 bases between. Germline values: CDR1 SGHKS, CDR2 YYEKEE (reference sequence). The CDR3 sequence: CASSPETNYGYTF. The DNA for the CDR3 is TGTGCCAGCAGCCCCGAGACGAACTATGGCTACACCTTC.

In the case of this clone: The germline gene is not matched at one end of the junction; a read error may be the cause. V usage is TRBV5-6 and J usage is TRBJ2-7; D may be TRBD2 (5 bases). Germline V gene data show CDR1 as SGHDT and CDR2 as YYEEEE. This CDR3 has 17 residues. This CDR3 reads CASSLAIGLAASHEQYF. In DNA, the CDR3 is TGTGCCAGCAGCTTGGCTATAGGTCTAGCTGCCTCCCACGAGCAGTACTTC.

The rearrangement joins TRBV7-2 to TRBJ2-3, with no clear D. Germline assignment: CDR1 SGHTA and CDR2 FQGNSA. The CDR3 is made up of 12 amino acids. The V and J ends lost 5 bases and 5 bases respectively, with 8 bases between them. Written as DNA, the CDR3 is TGTGCCAGCAGCCCCCTAGTAGATACGCAGTATTTT. This sequence encodes CASSPLVDTQYF.

This clone is medium-sized by share. The chain has TRBV12-3 or TRBV12-4 and TRBJ2-7, with a possible D match to TRBD1 (5 bases). There are 12 residues in the CDR3. V was shortened by 3 bases and J by 7 bases, with 10 bases between the two germline ends. The CDR3 sequence: CASSLRRQEQYF. CDR3 coding DNA: TGTGCCAGCAGTTTGAGGAGACAGGAGCAGTACTTC.

The CDR3 spells CASSQDVSTSGRSNEQFF. CDR3 bases: TGTGCCAGCAGCCAAGATGTCAGTACTAGCGGGAGGAGCAATGAGCAGTTCTTC. This chain connects TRBV4-2 to TRBJ2-1; 12 positions match TRBD2. Per germline, CDR1 LGHNA and CDR2 YNFKEQ. The CDR3 covers 18 residues. J was trimmed by 6 bases and V by 0 bases; bases with no gene match: 9.

The chain uses TRBV5-1 and TRBJ1-1; D remains unclear. The V gene's germline CDR1 is SGHRS and CDR2 YFSETQ. Trimming left V 0 bases short and J 3 bases short, with 9 bases between. This CDR3 comprises 14 residues. The CDR3 loop is CASSLAGRYTEAFF. Written as DNA, the CDR3 is TGCGCCAGCAGCTTGGCTGGGCGGTACACTGAAGCTTTCTTT.

This chain uses TRBV4-1 with TRBJ1-1; D remains unclear. Germline CDR1 reads MGHRA; CDR2 reads YSYEKL. V lost 2 bases to trimming and J lost 6 bases, with 16 bases between them. The CDR3 consists of 15 residues. The CDR3 region has the DNA TGCGCCAGCAGCCAACTTGAGGTCAGAAGATCTGAAGCTTTCTTT. As protein: CASSQLEVRRSEAFF.

The genes are TRBV18 and TRBJ2-5, with D perhaps TRBD1 (6 bases). The CDR3 spans 15 residues. Trimming took 1 base from V and 5 from J, leaving 14 bases between them. In germline, CDR1 is KGHSH, CDR2 LQKENI. The CDR3 DNA sequence: TGTGCCAGCTCACCACTACAGGGATCTGGGGAGACCCAGTACTTC. Protein product: CASSPLQGSGETQYF.

The CDR3 region has the DNA TGTGCCAGCAGTTACTATCCGACAGGGGACAATTCACCCCTCCACTTT. The encoded protein is CASSYYPTGDNSPLHF. The chain links TRBV6-6 to TRBJ1-6, with 8 bases matching TRBD1. Germline loops: CDR1 MNHNY, CDR2 SVGAGI (reference sequence). The length of the CDR3 is 16 residues. Unmatched junction bases numbered 6, after V lost 1 base and J lost 7 bases.

This chain joins TRBV20-1 and TRBJ2-7; 8 bases align to TRBD1. The germline gives CDR1 DFQATT, CDR2 SNEGSKA (reference sequence). This CDR3 has 11 residues. The V and J ends lost 5 bases and 3 bases, in that order; junction bases with no gene match: 0. Written as DNA, the CDR3 is TGCAGTGCTGGACAGGGCTACGAGCAGTACTTC. Protein product: CSAGQGYEQYF.

V is TRBV19 and J is TRBJ1-5; TRBD1 aligns across 7 bases. Per germline, CDR1 LNHDA and CDR2 SQIVND (reference sequence). This CDR3 comprises 15 residues. The J segment lost 9 bases and the V segment lost 7 bases, leaving 15 bases of the junction unmatched. CDR3 amino acids: CASTIGGQGGSPQHF. DNA of the CDR3: TGTGCCAGTACCATTGGAGGGCAGGGGGGATCGCCCCAGCATTTT.

The V call is TRBV9, the J call TRBJ1-2; 8 nucleotides agree with TRBD1. Trimming at V came to 4 bases and at J to 7 bases, leaving 9 bases not matched to a gene. The germline V gene encodes CDR1 SGDLS and CDR2 YYNGEE. This CDR3 has 14 amino acids. CDR3 in amino acids: CASSPRQGIRGYTF. CDR3 DNA sequence: TGTGCCAGCAGCCCCCGACAGGGGATTCGTGGCTACACCTTC.